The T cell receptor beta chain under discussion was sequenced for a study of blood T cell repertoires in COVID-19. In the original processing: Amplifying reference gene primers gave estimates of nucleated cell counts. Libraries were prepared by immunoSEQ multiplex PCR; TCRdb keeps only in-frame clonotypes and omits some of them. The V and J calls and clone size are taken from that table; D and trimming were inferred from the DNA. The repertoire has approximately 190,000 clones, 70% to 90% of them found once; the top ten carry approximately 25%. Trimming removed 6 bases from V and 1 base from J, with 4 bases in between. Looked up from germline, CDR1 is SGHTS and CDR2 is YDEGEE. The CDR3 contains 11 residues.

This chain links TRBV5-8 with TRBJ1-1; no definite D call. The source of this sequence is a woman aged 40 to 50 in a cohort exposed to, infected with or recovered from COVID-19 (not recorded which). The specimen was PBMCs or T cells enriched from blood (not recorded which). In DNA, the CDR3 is TGTGCCAGCAACACGAACACTGAAGCTTTCTTT. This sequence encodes CASNTNTEAFF.